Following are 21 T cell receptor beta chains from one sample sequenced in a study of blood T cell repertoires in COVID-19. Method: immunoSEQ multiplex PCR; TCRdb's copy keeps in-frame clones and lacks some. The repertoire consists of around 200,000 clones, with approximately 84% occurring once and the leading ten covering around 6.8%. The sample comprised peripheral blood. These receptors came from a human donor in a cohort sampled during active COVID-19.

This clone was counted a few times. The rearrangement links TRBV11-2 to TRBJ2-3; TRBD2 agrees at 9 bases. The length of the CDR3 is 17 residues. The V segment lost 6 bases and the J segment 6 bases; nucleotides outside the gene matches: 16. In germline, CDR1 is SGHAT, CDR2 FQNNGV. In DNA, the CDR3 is TGTGCCAGCAGTCCTAGGGGACCGCGGGGGGGCCTTGATACGCAGTATTTT. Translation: CASSPRGPRGGLDTQYF.

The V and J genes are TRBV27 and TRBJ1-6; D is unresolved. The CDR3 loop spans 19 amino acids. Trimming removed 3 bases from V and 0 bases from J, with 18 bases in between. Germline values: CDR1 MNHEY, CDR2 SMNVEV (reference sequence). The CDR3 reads CASSFRPKFTSSYNSPLHF. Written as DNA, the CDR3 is TGTGCCAGCAGTTTCAGGCCGAAATTTACAAGCTCCTATAATTCACCCCTCCACTTT.

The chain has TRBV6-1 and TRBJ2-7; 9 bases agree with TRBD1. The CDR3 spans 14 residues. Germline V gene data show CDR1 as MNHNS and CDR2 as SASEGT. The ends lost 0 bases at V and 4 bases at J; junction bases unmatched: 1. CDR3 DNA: TGTGCCAGCAGTGAAGCGACAGGGGGATACGAGCAGTACTTC. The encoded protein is CASSEATGGYEQYF.

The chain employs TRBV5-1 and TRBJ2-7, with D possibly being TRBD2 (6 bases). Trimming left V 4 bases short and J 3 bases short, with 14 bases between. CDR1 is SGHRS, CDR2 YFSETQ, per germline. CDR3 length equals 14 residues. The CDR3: CASSPEGTYYEQYF. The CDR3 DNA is TGCGCCAGCAGCCCGGAGGGGACTTACTACGAGCAGTACTTC.

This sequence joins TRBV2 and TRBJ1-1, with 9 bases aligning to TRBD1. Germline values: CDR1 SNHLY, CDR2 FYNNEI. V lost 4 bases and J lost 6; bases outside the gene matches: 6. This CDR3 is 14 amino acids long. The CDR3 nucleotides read TGTGCCAGCAGTGCCACAGGGGGCGAACCTGAAGCTTTCTTT. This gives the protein CASSATGGEPEAFF.

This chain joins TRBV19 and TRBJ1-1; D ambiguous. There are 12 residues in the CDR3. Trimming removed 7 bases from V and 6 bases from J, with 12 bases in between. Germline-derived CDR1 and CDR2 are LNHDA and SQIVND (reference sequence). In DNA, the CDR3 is TGTGCCAGTACCCGCCTCGGGTCTGAAGCTTTCTTT. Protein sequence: CASTRLGSEAFF. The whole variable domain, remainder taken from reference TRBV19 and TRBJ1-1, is DGGITQSPKYLFRKEGQNVTLSCEQNLNHDAMYWYRQDPGQGLRLIYYSQIVNDFQKGDIAEGYSVSREKKESFPLTVTSAQKNPTAFYLCASTRLGSEAFFGQGTRLTVV.

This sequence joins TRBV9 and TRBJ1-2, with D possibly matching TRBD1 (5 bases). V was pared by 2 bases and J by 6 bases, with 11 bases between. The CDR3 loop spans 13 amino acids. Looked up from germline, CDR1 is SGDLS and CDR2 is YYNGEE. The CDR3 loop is CASSVTFRDGYTF. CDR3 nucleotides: TGTGCCAGCAGCGTCACATTCAGGGATGGCTACACCTTC.

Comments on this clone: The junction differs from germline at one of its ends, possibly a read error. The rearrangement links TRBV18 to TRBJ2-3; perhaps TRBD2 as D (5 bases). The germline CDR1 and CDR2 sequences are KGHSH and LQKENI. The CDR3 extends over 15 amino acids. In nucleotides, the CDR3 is TGTGCCAGCAGCCGATTAGTGGGGAGCACAGATGCGCAGTATTTT. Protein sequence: CASSRLVGSTDAQYF.

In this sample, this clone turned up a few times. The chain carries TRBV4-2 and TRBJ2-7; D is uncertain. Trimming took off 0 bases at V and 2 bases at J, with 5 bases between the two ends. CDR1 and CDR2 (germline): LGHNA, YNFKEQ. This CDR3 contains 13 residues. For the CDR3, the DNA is TGTGCCAGCAGCCAAGATCGTGCCTACGAGCAGTACTTC. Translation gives CASSQDRAYEQYF.

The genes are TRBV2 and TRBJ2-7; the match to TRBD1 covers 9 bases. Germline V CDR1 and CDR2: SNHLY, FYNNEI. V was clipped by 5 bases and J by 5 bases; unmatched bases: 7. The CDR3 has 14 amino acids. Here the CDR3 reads CASSFGQGRHEQYF. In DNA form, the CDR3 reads TGTGCCAGCAGTTTCGGACAGGGGAGGCACGAGCAGTACTTC.

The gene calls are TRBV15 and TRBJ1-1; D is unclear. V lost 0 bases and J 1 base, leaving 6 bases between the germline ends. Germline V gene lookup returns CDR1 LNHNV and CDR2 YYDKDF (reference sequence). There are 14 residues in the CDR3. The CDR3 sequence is CATSRDSRNTEAFF. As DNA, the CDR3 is TGTGCCACCAGCAGAGATTCGCGGAACACTGAAGCTTTCTTT.

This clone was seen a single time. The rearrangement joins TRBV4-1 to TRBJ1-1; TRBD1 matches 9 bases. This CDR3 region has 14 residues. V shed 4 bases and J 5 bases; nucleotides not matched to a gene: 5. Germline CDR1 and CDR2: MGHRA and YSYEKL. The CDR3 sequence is CASSPQGARTEAFF. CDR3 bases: TGCGCCAGCAGCCCACAGGGGGCGCGGACTGAAGCTTTCTTT.

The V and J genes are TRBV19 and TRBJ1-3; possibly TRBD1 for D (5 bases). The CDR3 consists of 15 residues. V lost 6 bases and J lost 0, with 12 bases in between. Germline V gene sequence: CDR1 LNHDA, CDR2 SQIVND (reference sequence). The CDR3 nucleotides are TGTGCCAGTAGCCCAAACAGGAACTCTGGAAACACCATATATTTT. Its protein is CASSPNRNSGNTIYF.

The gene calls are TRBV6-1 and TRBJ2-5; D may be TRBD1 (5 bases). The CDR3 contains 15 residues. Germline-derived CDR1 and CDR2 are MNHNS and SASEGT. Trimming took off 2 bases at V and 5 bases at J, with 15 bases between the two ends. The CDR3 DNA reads TGTGCCAGCAGTGAAAGTCAGGGATTGTGGGAGACCCAGTACTTC. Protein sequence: CASSESQGLWETQYF.

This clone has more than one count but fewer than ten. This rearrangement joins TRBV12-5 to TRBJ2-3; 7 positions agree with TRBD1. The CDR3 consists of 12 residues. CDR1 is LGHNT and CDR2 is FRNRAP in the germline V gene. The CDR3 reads CAGQDLTDTQYF. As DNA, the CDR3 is TGTGCCGGACAGGACCTCACAGATACGCAGTATTTT.

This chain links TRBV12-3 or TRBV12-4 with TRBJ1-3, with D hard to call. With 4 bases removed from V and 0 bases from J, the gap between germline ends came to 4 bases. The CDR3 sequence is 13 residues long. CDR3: CASSSHSGNTIYF. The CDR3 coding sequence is TGTGCCAGCAGTTCCCACTCTGGAAACACCATATATTTT.

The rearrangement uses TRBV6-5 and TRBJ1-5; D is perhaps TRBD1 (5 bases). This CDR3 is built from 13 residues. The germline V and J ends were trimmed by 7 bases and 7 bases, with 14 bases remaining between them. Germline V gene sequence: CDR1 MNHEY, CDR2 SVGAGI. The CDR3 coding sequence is TGTGCCAGCACAGTCGACAGTCGGCAGCCCCAGCATTTT. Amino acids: CASTVDSRQPQHF.

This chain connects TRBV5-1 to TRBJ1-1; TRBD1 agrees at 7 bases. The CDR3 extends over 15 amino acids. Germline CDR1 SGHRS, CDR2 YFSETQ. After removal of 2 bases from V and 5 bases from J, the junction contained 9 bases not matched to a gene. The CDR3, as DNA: TGCGCCAGCAGCTTCGGGGGTGCCAGGGGGACTGAAGCTTTCTTT. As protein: CASSFGGARGTEAFF.

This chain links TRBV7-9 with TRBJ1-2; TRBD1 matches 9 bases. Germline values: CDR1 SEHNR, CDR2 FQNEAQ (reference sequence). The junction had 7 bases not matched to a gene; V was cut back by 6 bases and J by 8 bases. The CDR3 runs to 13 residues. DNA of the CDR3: TGTGCCAGCAGTCCCGACAGGGGGATCGGCTACACCTTC. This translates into CASSPDRGIGYTF.

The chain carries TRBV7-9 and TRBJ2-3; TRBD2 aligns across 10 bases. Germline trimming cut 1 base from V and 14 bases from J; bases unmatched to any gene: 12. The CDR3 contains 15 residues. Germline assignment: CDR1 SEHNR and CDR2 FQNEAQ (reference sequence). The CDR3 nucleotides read TGTGCCAGCAGCTTAGTCGAAGCGGGGGGGCCGCCTCCGTATTTT. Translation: CASSLVEAGGPPPYF. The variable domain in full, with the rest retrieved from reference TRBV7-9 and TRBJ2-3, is DTGVSQNPRHKITKRGQNVTFRCDPISEHNRLYWYRQTLGQGPEFLTYFQNEAQLEKSRLLSDRFSAERPKGSFSTLEIQRTEQGDSAMYLCASSLVEAGGPPPYFGPGTRLTVL.

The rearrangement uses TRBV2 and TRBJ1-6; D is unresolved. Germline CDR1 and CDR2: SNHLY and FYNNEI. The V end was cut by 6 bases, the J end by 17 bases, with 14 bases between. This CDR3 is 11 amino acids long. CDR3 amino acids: CASSGGPEVHF. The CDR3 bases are TGTGCCAGCAGCGGTGGTCCTGAGGTCCACTTT.